Shown below are 30 T cell receptor beta chains from a single sample sequenced in a study of PD-L1 blockade in urothelial cancer. The protocol was immunoSEQ multiplex PCR, while the TCRdb copy is restricted to in-frame clones and leaves out a portion. The table lists roughly 76,000 clones, around 93% of them singletons. Time point denoted: peripheral blood 6 weeks after treatment start. The sample consisted of PBMCs, taken around atezolizumab (anti-PD-L1) treatment. The receptors originated from a woman older than 75 with urothelial cancer.

This chain uses TRBV10-3 with TRBJ1-5; D is possibly TRBD1 (6 bases). The V gene's germline CDR1 is ENHRY and CDR2 SYGVKD. The V end was cut by 10 bases, the J end by 4 bases, with 11 bases between. CDR3 size: 12 residues. The CDR3 DNA reads TGTGCCACCGGACAGACGAATCAGCCCCAGCATTTT. This gives the protein CATGQTNQPQHF.

The CDR3 here is CASSLFGGTGEGYGYTF. In DNA, the CDR3 is TGTGCCAGCAGCTTGTTTGGGGGGACAGGGGAGGGCTATGGCTACACCTTC. The rearrangement links TRBV7-3 to TRBJ1-2, with 10 bases fitting TRBD1. The ends lost 3 bases at V and 4 bases at J; junction bases unmatched: 11. The V gene's germline CDR1 is SGHTA and CDR2 FQGTGA. The CDR3 is 17 amino acids.

The V and J genes are TRBV15 and TRBJ2-3; no firm D call. This CDR3 contains 14 residues. Germline V gene lookup returns CDR1 LNHNV and CDR2 YYDKDF (reference sequence). V lost 0 bases and J 2 bases, leaving 6 bases between the germline ends. The CDR3 loop reads CATSRDQDTDTQYF. In DNA, the CDR3 is TGTGCCACCAGCAGAGATCAGGACACAGATACGCAGTATTTT. The whole variable domain, filled in from reference TRBV15 and TRBJ2-3, reads DAMVIQNPRYQVTQFGKPVTLSCSQTLNHNVMYWYQQKSSQAPKLLFHYYDKDFNNEADTPDNFQSRRPNTSFCFLDIRSPGLGDTAMYLCATSRDQDTDTQYFGPGTRLTVL.

The chain has TRBV28 and TRBJ1-1, with D possibly TRBD1 on 5 matching bases. Germline V gene sequence: CDR1 MDHEN, CDR2 SYDVKM. V lost 3 bases and J lost 11, with 16 bases in between. This CDR3 is 13 amino acids long. The CDR3 DNA is TGTGCCAGCAGTTTGAGTCCAGGGATCGAGGCTTTCTTT. It encodes CASSLSPGIEAFF.

The rearrangement links TRBV5-1 to TRBJ2-4, with TRBD1 matching 7 bases. The CDR3 contains 14 residues. Germline V gene data show CDR1 as SGHRS and CDR2 as YFSETQ. V lost 0 bases to trimming and J lost 5 bases; unmatched junction nucleotides: 2. The CDR3, as DNA: TGCGCCAGCAGCTTGGTTGGGACAGAAAACATTCAGTACTTC. It is translated as CASSLVGTENIQYF.

This chain joins TRBV5-4 and TRBJ1-1; 7 bases match TRBD1. The CDR3 covers 16 residues. In germline, CDR1 is SGHNT, CDR2 YYREEE (reference sequence). V shed 1 base, J shed 4 bases, and the junction held 10 bases outside the gene matches. The CDR3 protein is CASSLTRGQAPTEAFF. Written as DNA, the CDR3 is TGTGCCAGCAGCTTGACCCGAGGACAGGCCCCCACTGAAGCTTTCTTT.

The V call is TRBV2, the J call TRBJ2-1, with TRBD1 matching 7 bases. The germline V gene encodes CDR1 SNHLY and CDR2 FYNNEI. V shed 7 bases and J 1 base; nucleotides not matched to a gene: 7. This CDR3 is built from 15 residues. Written as DNA, the CDR3 is TGTGCCAGCACCGGGGACAGACTTTCCTACAATGAGCAGTTCTTC. It translates to CASTGDRLSYNEQFF.

The V gene is TRBV28, the J gene TRBJ1-1; D is perhaps TRBD1 (5 bases). There are 11 residues in the CDR3. Germline V gene lookup returns CDR1 MDHEN and CDR2 SYDVKM. V lost 8 bases, J lost 6 bases, and 10 bases lay in between. The CDR3 DNA reads as TGTGCCAGCGGGGGGACGGCTGAAGCTTTCTTT. As protein: CASGGTAEAFF.

This rearrangement joins TRBV18 to TRBJ1-3; D ambiguous. V was shortened by 2 bases and J by 0 bases, with 11 bases between the two germline ends. The CDR3 has 16 residues. CDR1 and CDR2 from the germline V gene are KGHSH and LQKENI. The CDR3 DNA sequence: TGTGCCAGCTCACCAATTATCCCAGACTCTGGAAACACCATATATTTT. Its protein is CASSPIIPDSGNTIYF.

V and J are TRBV6-5 and TRBJ2-7, with D perhaps matching TRBD2 (5 bases). CDR3 size: 11 residues. Germline CDR1 reads MNHEY; CDR2 reads SVGAGI. V was clipped by 6 bases and J by 3 bases, with 6 bases between them. CDR3 residues: CASSGGYEQYF. The CDR3 nucleotides are TGTGCCAGCAGCGGAGGCTACGAGCAGTACTTC.

The chain uses TRBV19 and TRBJ2-6; D not certain. The CDR3 totals 15 residues. Germline V lookup: CDR1 LNHDA, CDR2 SQIVND (reference sequence). V lost 1 base, J lost 1 base, and 5 bases lay in between. The CDR3 DNA sequence: TGTGCCAGTAGTATAGTGCGTTCTGGGGCCAACGTCCTGACTTTC. As protein: CASSIVRSGANVLTF.

V and J are TRBV5-4 and TRBJ2-2; 9 bases match TRBD1. CDR1 and CDR2 from the germline V gene are SGHNT and YYREEE (reference sequence). The CDR3 is 17 amino acids. The V gene end was trimmed by 4 bases and the J gene end by 3 bases; junction bases not matched to a gene: 10. The CDR3 region is CASSPPGTGRDTGELFF. The CDR3 bases are TGTGCCAGCAGCCCGCCCGGGACAGGGAGGGACACCGGGGAGCTGTTTTTT.

This rearrangement joins TRBV7-2 to TRBJ1-2, with 7 nucleotides matching TRBD1. The CDR3 covers 12 residues. Germline CDR1 is SGHTA and CDR2 is FQGNSA. V lost 6 bases, J lost 4 bases, and 2 bases stayed unmatched. The CDR3 here is CASRPGGYGYTF. The CDR3 bases are TGTGCCAGCAGACCAGGGGGCTATGGCTACACCTTC.

The rearrangement uses TRBV10-1 and TRBJ1-1; 8 bases align to TRBD1. Germline loops: CDR1 WNHNN, CDR2 SYGVQD (reference sequence). V lost 8 bases and J lost 5; bases outside the gene matches: 7. This CDR3 spans 13 amino acids. The CDR3 DNA is TGCGCCAGCGCGCAGGGGGCGACGACTGAAGCTTTCTTT. Its translation: CASAQGATTEAFF.

The rearrangement uses TRBV5-5 and TRBJ1-2; TRBD1 matches 9 bases. The length of the CDR3 is 15 residues. V dropped 4 bases and J dropped 5; count of bases not matched to a gene: 9. Germline-derived CDR1 and CDR2 are SGHKS and YYEKEE (reference sequence). CDR3 protein: CASSERGQGPYGYTF. DNA for the CDR3: TGTGCCAGCAGCGAAAGGGGACAGGGCCCATATGGCTACACCTTC.

In this sample, this clone turned up once. The genes are TRBV5-1 and TRBJ2-3; D unresolved. The CDR3 loop spans 13 amino acids. V lost 4 bases, J lost 4 bases, and 10 bases lay in between. CDR1 is SGHRS, CDR2 YFSETQ, per germline. CDR3 bases: TGCGCCAGCAGCACTGCGGCCTCAGATACGCAGTATTTT. Its protein is CASSTAASDTQYF. The whole variable domain, filled in from reference TRBV5-1 and TRBJ2-3, reads KAGVTQTPRYLIKTRGQQVTLSCSPISGHRSVSWYQQTPGQGLQFLFEYFSETQRNKGNFPGRFSGRQFSNSRSEMNVSTLELGDSALYLCASSTAASDTQYFGPGTRLTVL.

V usage is TRBV5-4 and J usage is TRBJ2-1; TRBD2 is a possible D gene (5 bases). The CDR3 totals 15 residues. The V gene's germline CDR1 is SGHNT and CDR2 YYREEE (reference sequence). V lost 6 bases and J lost 3, with 16 bases in between. CDR3 amino acids: CASKSRAGVYNEQFF. The CDR3, as DNA: TGTGCCAGCAAATCGCGGGCCGGGGTCTACAATGAGCAGTTCTTC. Full variable domain (outside the CDR3, taken from reference TRBV5-4 and TRBJ2-1): ETGVTQSPTHLIKTRGQQVTLRCSSQSGHNTVSWYQQALGQGPQFIFQYYREEENGRGNFPPRFSGLQFPNYSSELNVNALELDDSALYLCASKSRAGVYNEQFFGPGTRLTVL.

This sequence joins TRBV7-2 and TRBJ2-1; the match to TRBD2 covers 8 bases. The CDR3 runs 15 residues. Trimming at V came to 6 bases and at J to 6 bases, leaving 10 bases not matched to a gene. Germline-derived CDR1 and CDR2 are SGHTA and FQGNSA. The CDR3 DNA follows: TGTGCCAGCAGGTTCCACGCGGGAGGTTCCAATGAGCAGTTCTTC. Encoded protein: CASRFHAGGSNEQFF.

The gene calls are TRBV2 and TRBJ2-7; D gene unclear. The CDR3 contains 11 residues. In germline, CDR1 is SNHLY, CDR2 FYNNEI. V lost 6 bases and J 6 bases, leaving 9 bases between the germline ends. CDR3 nucleotides: TGTGCCAGCAGCGTTAGTTTCGAGCAGTACTTC. Translated, it gives CASSVSFEQYF.

This clone has a single count. CDR3 nucleotide sequence: TGTGCCAGCAGCTTAGGCCCAGGGTCGGAGACCCAGTACTTC. This gives the protein CASSLGPGSETQYF. The chain couples TRBV7-9 to TRBJ2-5, with D perhaps matching TRBD1 (5 bases). CDR1 SEHNR and CDR2 FQNEAQ come from the germline V gene (reference sequence). Between the trimmed V and J ends, which lost 1 base and 5 bases, there was a span of 11 bases. The CDR3 consists of 14 residues.

V and J are TRBV11-2 and TRBJ2-7, with D possibly being TRBD1 (5 bases). Trimming pared 5 bases from V and 5 bases from J, leaving 16 bases between. The germline CDR1 and CDR2 sequences are SGHAT and FQNNGV. CDR3 length: 14 amino acids. CDR3 loop: CASSPFTMDNEQYF. DNA for the CDR3: TGTGCCAGCAGCCCTTTCACCATGGACAACGAGCAGTACTTC.

The chain uses TRBV7-3 and TRBJ2-1; no firm D call. The CDR3 sequence is 16 residues long. Trimming left V 5 bases short and J 7 bases short, with 21 bases between. The germline gives CDR1 SGHTA, CDR2 FQGTGA. The CDR3 sequence: CASSPQTRGVSNEQFF. CDR3 sequence (DNA): TGTGCCAGCAGCCCCCAAACAAGAGGAGTGTCAAATGAGCAGTTCTTC.

The V and J genes are TRBV6-5 and TRBJ2-7, with 10 bases fitting TRBD1. The J segment lost 7 bases and the V segment lost 6 bases, leaving 9 bases of the junction unmatched. Germline CDR1 is MNHEY and CDR2 is SVGAGI. The CDR3 has 14 residues. DNA for the CDR3: TGTGCCAGCAGGAATGAACGGGACAGGGGTGAGCAGTACTTC. Translated: CASRNERDRGEQYF.

The table lists this clone with a count of one. V gene TRBV5-1 combines with J gene TRBJ2-1, with 8 bases identical to TRBD2. The germline gives CDR1 SGHRS, CDR2 YFSETQ. The V and J ends lost 3 bases and 0 bases, in that order; junction bases with no gene match: 2. The CDR3 is 15 amino acids. The CDR3 region has the DNA TGCGCCAGCAGCTCCAGCGGGAGCTCCTACAATGAGCAGTTCTTC. Its translation: CASSSSGSSYNEQFF.

The chain carries TRBV7-7 and TRBJ2-5; perhaps TRBD2 as D (7 bases). The V gene's germline CDR1 is SSHAT and CDR2 FNYEAQ (reference sequence). CDR3 size: 15 residues. With 5 bases removed from V and 4 bases from J, the gap between germline ends came to 17 bases. In nucleotides, the CDR3 is TGTGCCAGCAGCCGAGGCGGGGGCGATGGAGAGACCCAGTACTTC. Protein product: CASSRGGGDGETQYF.

V gene TRBV10-1 combines with J gene TRBJ2-3; 9 bases are a match to TRBD2. CDR1 is WNHNN and CDR2 is SYGVQD in the germline V gene (reference sequence). This CDR3 is built from 17 residues. The junction had 13 bases not matched to a gene; V was cut back by 4 bases and J by 5 bases. The CDR3 DNA is TGCGCCAGCAGTGCCCGATCTGGACGTAGCGGGGGAGATACGCAGTATTTT. Its protein is CASSARSGRSGGDTQYF.

This chain joins TRBV2 and TRBJ1-1, with D possibly matching TRBD1 (6 bases). The CDR3 is made up of 15 amino acids. Germline V gene sequence: CDR1 SNHLY, CDR2 FYNNEI. V was trimmed by 4 bases and J by 7 bases, leaving 19 bases between them. The chain's CDR3 is CASSGILGGEGEAFF. CDR3 nucleotide sequence: TGTGCCAGCAGTGGAATTTTAGGGGGGGAAGGTGAAGCTTTCTTT.

The rearrangement links TRBV5-6 to TRBJ1-2, with a tentative D call TRBD1 (5 bases). The CDR3 length is 13 residues. V was shortened by 3 bases and J by 8 bases, with 14 bases between the two germline ends. CDR1 is SGHDT, CDR2 YYEEEE, per germline. The DNA of the CDR3 is TGTGCCAGCAGCTCTCAACAGGTCCGGGGCTACACCTTC. Its protein is CASSSQQVRGYTF.

This clone was detected only once. The chain uses TRBV4-1 and TRBJ2-5, with 15 bases identical to TRBD2. The CDR3 extends over 17 amino acids. V was pared by 4 bases and J by 5 bases, with 8 bases of the junction left unmatched. The germline CDR1 and CDR2 sequences are MGHRA and YSYEKL. The DNA for the CDR3 is TGCGCCAGCAGCCCAGGACTAGCGGGAGGGCCAATTGAGACCCAGTACTTC. Its protein is CASSPGLAGGPIETQYF.

This chain uses TRBV7-2 with TRBJ2-5, with D possibly matching TRBD2 (5 bases). This CDR3 spans 11 amino acids. In germline, CDR1 is SGHTA, CDR2 FQGNSA. V was clipped by 4 bases and J by 5 bases, with 5 bases between them. The CDR3 sequence: CASSWRETQYF. In DNA, the CDR3 is TGTGCCAGCAGCTGGAGGGAGACCCAGTACTTC.